The T cell receptor (beta chain) described here comes from a study of human T cells and chemical hapten exposure (dated by TCRdb to 2020 to 2023). About the study as a whole: For sensitization, 2% DPC in acetone was applied to a 2 cm by 2 cm area of upper inner arm skin. Libraries were pooled for sequencing, and per-sample TCR yields varied mainly because of small differences in library volumes within the pool. In alopecia patients, the study followed how the peripheral blood TCR repertoire changed in vivo over primary and secondary sensitization to diphenylcyclopropenone (DPC), a hapten. Some 29 alopecia patients gave blood for TCR sequencing at one to four time points (pre-sensitization, 2, 6 and 24 weeks). Patch testing was performed on the upper back with Finn chambers containing 0.01% DPC, and the patch tests were scored after 6 days according to International Contact Dermatitis Research Group standards. Blood samples were taken from patients before sensitization (week 0) and then at 2, 6 and about 24 weeks after DPC sensitization. Throughout the study period of 20 to 30 weeks, patients also received therapeutic DPC doses to the scalp every week. The mostly female patient cohort included alopecia areata with under or over 50% scalp involvement, alopecia totalis and alopecia universalis.

Comment on this clonotype: Its antigen remains undetermined. Per-base quality was not reported, and no clone a single base away is much larger than it.

Libraries were built with RACE. Sequencing instrument: NextSeq 500. During library preparation, unique molecular identifiers were attached to individual cDNA molecules so that TCRs could be counted in a quantitative, reproducible way. Both TCR alpha and TCR beta chains were sequenced from each blood RNA sample. The study's own analysis went as follows. Samples had a median of 95,638 TCRs, with a range from roughly 23,224 to 700,000. V, J and CDR3 annotation of the TCR reads was carried out using the Decombinator software suite. For the PS versus PT1 abundance plots, all samples were subsampled to the same number of TCRs (28,000). TCRs were defined as expanded if absent before sensitization and observed at least eight times at the 2-week time point. TCRdb handled the public reads itself, with Q25 trimming in fastp and clone calling in MiXCR, and kept productive beta chains. A single entry per CDR3 protein holds the most common genes and DNA from its merged rows. What appears here as the V and J calls and clone size reflects TCRdb's work, not the paper's. Here the sample has around 120,000 distinct CDR3 sequences; approximately 10% occur a single time. The ten largest clones capture 3% to 4.5% of the sample.

Results and caveats for the whole study, not just this receptor: After repeated subsampling, changes were observed in the strength of the expansion versus patch-test correlation and in the threshold at which the correlation became significant. Patch test score was positively correlated with the number of PT1 expanded TCRs, with significance at thresholds 8, 16 and 32 but not at 4. Because every patient had alopecia, a presumed autoimmune disease, the patients' immune response might differ from that of healthy individuals. Expanded TCRs formed significantly more large CDR3 similarity clusters than pre-sensitization or healthy control sets, consistent with antigen-driven responses. No change with DPC sensitization was found in the number of TCRs above 1 in 1000 frequency, and no evidence of global repertoire structure alterations was found.

The time point label here, explained by the study, means: patch test 1, 2 weeks after DPC sensitization. Reading the label with the study, this specimen's treatment or condition is: therapeutic diphenylcyclopropenone sensitization with weekly scalp DPC. At every patch-test visit, the blood draw took place before the patch test was put on. Patients were considered eligible if aged 18 to 70, diagnosed with alopecia and deemed suitable for DPC therapy, and patients were excluded if pregnant. Total RNA was extracted from unfractionated whole blood that had been collected in Tempus Blood RNA tubes. Trimmed from V: 5 bases; trimmed from J: 2 bases; junction bases lacking a gene match: 4. The CDR3 spans 15 residues, from the cysteine through the phenylalanine. The read is trimmed to its CDR3 DNA, 45 bases read in frame from base 1. Via the germline V gene, CDR1 is SGHTA and CDR2 FQGTGA.

The TCR originated in a woman between 35 and 50 years old with alopecia areata. Some clones in this sample may be carry-over from other donors' samples. The chain employs TRBV7-3 and TRBJ2-5; the central 11 bases match TRBD1. Sequencing was performed on whole blood, taken in connection with sensitization to the hapten diphenylcyclopropenone (DPC). The CDR3 sequence is CASSPDRGQQETQYF. In nucleotide form, the sequence is TGTGCCAGCAGCCCGGACAGGGGGCAACAAGAGACCCAGTACTTC.